This TCR beta chain was profiled in a study of response to subunit inactivated influenza vaccine. General study results and limits: That few new T cells are recruited by each seasonal influenza vaccination was the authors' suggestion.

As concerns this clonotype: Its antigen is currently unknown.

TCRdb itself ran the RT-PCR reads through MiXCR, one entry per CDR3 protein. The sample has 500,000 to 700,000 distinct CDR3 sequences, approximately 20% seen once. Separately, the same data were catalogued under a study of T cells expressing NK-cell markers. This second study says: Generation of TCR beta cDNA was performed by 5'RACE template switching incorporating UMIs. HCMV serostatus: most of the eight sequenced donors positive, one negative. The CD3+CD56-NKG2C+ fraction was also led by these clonotypes in several donors.

This TCR derives from a man aged 50 or older who received an inactivated influenza vaccine. The specimen was CD4+ T cells sorted from PBMCs, collected roughly 12 days after vaccination.

CDR3 sequence (DNA): TGCAGTGCTAGATCCCTAGACAGAACAACTCGCCAGCCCCAGCATTTT. Protein sequence: CSARSLDRTTRQPQHF. This chain links TRBV20-1 with TRBJ1-5; D is possibly TRBD1 (5 bases). The germline V gene has CDR1 DFQATT and CDR2 SNEGSKA (reference sequence). This CDR3 spans 16 amino acids. Deletions cut 2 bases from V and 7 bases from J, with 21 bases between.